A selection of T cell receptor beta chains follows, all from one sample in a study of blood T cells in healthy people across ages. MiXCR, applied by TCRdb to the 5' RACE reads, yields one record per CDR3 protein. The repertoire holds about 840,000 distinct CDR3 sequences, with 25% to 35% as singletons. This sample also belongs to another study, concerning T cells of mothers and their children.

Material: blood. These receptors all come from a woman in her 40s in good health. Both conserved end residues are part of each CDR3. A D gene is named only where the DNA matches it firmly. Clone size is stated in some rows and not others, as once, few, many or a class when expanded.

v_call,j_call,d_call,clone_size,cdr3_nt,cdr3_aa
TRBV6-5,TRBJ1-2,TRBD1,NA,TGTGCCAGCAGTCTGACAGGGAGCCCTTATGGCTACACCTTC,CASSLTGSPYGYTF
TRBV9,TRBJ2-5,NA,many,TGTGCCAGCAGCCCAGGGAGGCACCCGGAGACCCAGTACTTC,CASSPGRHPETQYF
TRBV10-3,TRBJ2-5,NA,many,TGTGCCGTCAGTGAGTCGAACAGTAAAGAGACCCAGTACTTC,CAVSESNSKETQYF
TRBV29-1,TRBJ2-1,NA,NA,TGCAGCGTTGCGGGGATAGGGTTCTACAATGAGCAGTTCTTC,CSVAGIGFYNEQFF
TRBV15,TRBJ2-1,TRBD1,few,TGTGCCACCAGCATCACTATGGGACAGGGGGTTAACAATGAGCAGTTCTTC,CATSITMGQGVNNEQFF
TRBV10-3,TRBJ1-2,TRBD1,few,TGTGCCATCAGGGAGGAGACAGGGGGCAATGGCTACACCTTC,CAIREETGGNGYTF
TRBV4-2,TRBJ2-3,NA,few,TGTGCCAGCAGTCAGAGGGGCGAGGGGACAGATACGCAGTATTTT,CASSQRGEGTDTQYF
TRBV7-2,TRBJ2-3,NA,NA,TGTGCCAGCAGCCCCCCCGGACCGCAAGCCGGAGATACGCAGTATTTT,CASSPPGPQAGDTQYF
TRBV7-2,TRBJ2-7,NA,NA,TGTGCCAGCAGCTTACAGGGGACGACCTACGGGGGCTACGAGCAGTACTTC,CASSLQGTTYGGYEQYF
TRBV5-1,TRBJ1-1,NA,NA,TGCGCCAGCAGCCCAAGGACATTTTCTGAAGCTTTCTTT,CASSPRTFSEAFF
TRBV7-2,TRBJ1-1,NA,few,TGTGCCAGCAGCTTATATCAAGACAGCGAAGCTTTCTTT,CASSLYQDSEAFF
TRBV9,TRBJ2-1,TRBD2,NA,TGTGCCAGCAGCGTAGTAGCGGGGGGGTGGAATGAGCAGTTCTTC,CASSVVAGGWNEQFF
TRBV19,TRBJ2-7,NA,many,TGTGCCAGTAGTTCGGGAGAGGGGTACGAGCAGTACTTC,CASSSGEGYEQYF
TRBV4-2,TRBJ2-3,TRBD2,NA,TGTGCCAGCAGCCAAGATCATAGCGGGGGGGCAGATACGCAGTATTTT,CASSQDHSGGADTQYF
TRBV27,TRBJ2-3,NA,few,TGTGCCAGCACACACTCGGGACCAAGCACAGATACGCAGTATTTT,CASTHSGPSTDTQYF
TRBV30,TRBJ2-7,NA,few,TGTGCCTGGAGTCCGTCCTTCTACGAGCAGTACTTC,CAWSPSFYEQYF
TRBV20-1,TRBJ2-6,TRBD2,NA,TGCAGTGCCATTGGACTAGCGGGGGGCTCTGGGGCCAACGTCCTGACTTTC,CSAIGLAGGSGANVLTF
TRBV28,TRBJ2-5,TRBD2,many,TGTGCCAGCAGTTTCGGACGGGAGGAGATGAGTGAGACCCAGTACTTC,CASSFGREEMSETQYF
TRBV18,TRBJ1-1,TRBD1,NA,TGTGCCAGCACACAAGGGACAGGGGTGAACACTGAAGCTTTCTTT,CASTQGTGVNTEAFF
TRBV29-1,TRBJ2-1,NA,many,TGCAGCGTTGAAAGGGCGGGGAGAGGCTACAATGAGCAGTTCTTC,CSVERAGRGYNEQFF
TRBV11-2,TRBJ1-1,NA,NA,TGTGCCAGCAGCTTAGAGGGGGGAGCTTTCTTT,CASSLEGGAFF
TRBV7-2,TRBJ2-3,TRBD2,NA,TGTGCCAGCAGCTCTAGCGGGGGAGCTGCAGATACGCAGTATTTT,CASSSSGGAADTQYF
TRBV7-2,TRBJ1-1,TRBD1,NA,TGTGCCAGCAGCGCACAGTCACAGGGGGGCGCCCGGGAAGCTTTCTTT,CASSAQSQGGAREAFF
TRBV20-1,TRBJ1-5,NA,NA,TGCAGTGCTAGAGATCCTGTTGGGGGACCCCGGCATTTT,CSARDPVGGPRHF
TRBV9,TRBJ2-7,NA,NA,TGTGCCAGCGGCGATTCCCTTAACGAGCAGTACTTC,CASGDSLNEQYF
TRBV10-3,TRBJ2-4,NA,NA,TGTGCCATCAGTGATGTGAGGGAGCCTAAAAACATTCAGTACTTC,CAISDVREPKNIQYF
TRBV7-2,TRBJ1-2,NA,many,TGTGCCAGCAGCGTAAATCGCGGGGGGCTTAAGGGCTACACCTTC,CASSVNRGGLKGYTF
TRBV5-6,TRBJ2-4,NA,NA,TGTGCCAGCAGCTTTCAGCAGGGGATCACGGGGAACATTCAGTACTTC,CASSFQQGITGNIQYF
TRBV20-1,TRBJ2-7,NA,many,TGCAGTGCTCCCAGCACCGGGGGGCGCGAGCAGTACTTC,CSAPSTGGREQYF
TRBV20-1,TRBJ2-2,NA,NA,TGCAGTGCTAGAGGTCGGCACACAGTCCACGGGGAGCTGTTTTTT,CSARGRHTVHGELFF
TRBV11-2,TRBJ2-5,NA,NA,TGTGCCAGCAGCTTAGGACTAGATCGAGAGACCCAGTACTTC,CASSLGLDRETQYF
TRBV4-3,TRBJ1-1,TRBD1,many,TGCGCCAGCAGCCAAGATAGCTGGAAGACAGGGTCAGCGAACGCTTTCTTT,CASSQDSWKTGSANAFF
TRBV24-1,TRBJ2-1,TRBD2,few,TGTGCCACCAGTGACCCCGGGACTAGCGGTTACAATGGGCAGTTCTTC,CATSDPGTSGYNGQFF
TRBV6-6,TRBJ2-5,NA,NA,TGTGCCAGCACTCAGGGACAAGAGACCCAGTACTTC,CASTQGQETQYF
TRBV4-1,TRBJ2-5,NA,NA,TGCGCCAGCAGCCTAGAGCGTTCCTCCCAGTACTTC,CASSLERSSQYF
TRBV5-1,TRBJ2-7,TRBD1,NA,TGCGCCAGCAGCTCCAGACGCCGGGACAGGGCGAACTTCTACGAGCAGTACTTC,CASSSRRRDRANFYEQYF
TRBV10-3,TRBJ2-5,NA,many,TGTGCCATCAGTGAGCCGGCCGCCGGGAAAGAGACCCAGTACTTC,CAISEPAAGKETQYF
TRBV9,TRBJ2-7,NA,few,TGTGCCAGCAGCGTAGCGGGGGGCCCGGACGAGCAGTACTTC,CASSVAGGPDEQYF
TRBV7-2,TRBJ2-3,TRBD2,few,TGTGCCAGCAGTTCGCTCACTAGCGGGGGAACAGATACGCAGTATTTT,CASSSLTSGGTDTQYF
TRBV6-5,TRBJ2-7,NA,few,TGTGCCAGCAGTACTCAGACGGACACCTACGAGCAGTACTTC,CASSTQTDTYEQYF
TRBV5-1,TRBJ1-1,TRBD1,few,TGCGCCAGCAGCGTGGGGGACAGCATGAACACTGAAGCTTTCTTT,CASSVGDSMNTEAFF
TRBV29-1,TRBJ2-2,NA,few,TGCAGCGTGACGACAGAGACCACCGGGGAGCTGTTTTTT,CSVTTETTGELFF
TRBV7-9,TRBJ2-4,NA,many,TGTGCCAGCAGCTTCGAACAGGGAGAAAACATTCAGTACTTC,CASSFEQGENIQYF
TRBV10-3,TRBJ2-2,NA,NA,TGTGCCATCAGTGCCTGGGAAACCGGGGAGCTGTTTTTT,CAISAWETGELFF